A selection of T cell receptor beta chains follows, all from one sample in a study of post-analysis software for immune sequencing data. TCRdb fed the PCR reads into MiXCR, producing one record per CDR3 protein. The sample contains under 200,000 distinct CDR3 sequences, roughly 30% of which appear only once. What was sequenced was blood. These receptors all come from a girl under 18 with multiple sclerosis. Each CDR3 is given with its conserved first and last residue. D genes are given only for firm matches. Expanded clones are given a class, and other clones once, few, many or no size at all.

TRBV15	NA	NA	TRBJ1-6	TGTGCCACCAGCGTACCCGGGGCGTCACCCCGCCACTTT	CATSVPGASPRHF
TRBV5-1	few	TRBD1	TRBJ1-2	TGCGCCAGCAGCTTCGAAGGGACAGCCGGCTATGGCTACACCTTC	CASSFEGTAGYGYTF
TRBV4-1	few	NA	TRBJ2-7	TGCGCCAGCAGCCAAGAAGTAGGAGTTCTCGTCTACGAGCAGTACTTC	CASSQEVGVLVYEQYF
TRBV5-4	many	TRBD2	TRBJ2-1	TGTGCCAGCAGCTCCCCGGGACTAGCGGGAGTTTACAATGAGCAGTTCTTC	CASSSPGLAGVYNEQFF
TRBV5-1	NA	NA	TRBJ1-6	TGCGCCAGCAGCTTGACAGGGCTGTCACCCCTCCACTTT	CASSLTGLSPLHF
TRBV28	NA	NA	TRBJ1-5	TGTGCCAGCAGTTTATCGGGTTTTGGGCAGAATAATCAGCCCCAGCATTTT	CASSLSGFGQNNQPQHF
TRBV12-3/TRBV12-4	many	TRBD1	TRBJ2-3	TGTGCCAGCAGTTTGGGACAGGGGACGCGAGATACGCAGTATTTT	CASSLGQGTRDTQYF
TRBV2	NA	NA	TRBJ2-1	TGTGCCAGCAGTGGGATAGTAGCGGAAACCTACAATGAGCAGTTCTTC	CASSGIVAETYNEQFF
TRBV10-3	many	TRBD2	TRBJ2-1	TGTGCCATCAGTGGAGGTGGGGGTGTAGCGGGTTACAATGAGCAGTTCTTC	CAISGGGGVAGYNEQFF
TRBV27	many	NA	TRBJ2-1	TGTGCCAGCAGTTCTGAGGGAAGCTCCTACAATGAGCAGTTCTTC	CASSSEGSSYNEQFF
TRBV28	NA	NA	TRBJ1-5	TGTGCCAGCAGTATATCCGGGGGGTATAGCAATCAGCCCCAGCATTTT	CASSISGGYSNQPQHF
TRBV28	NA	NA	TRBJ1-2	TGTGCCAGCAGTTTCAGGAGATATGGCTACACCTTC	CASSFRRYGYTF
TRBV29-1	NA	NA	TRBJ1-4	TGCAGCGTTATTTTTCGGGGGGATGCAACTAATGAAAAACTGTTTTTT	CSVIFRGDATNEKLFF
TRBV7-9	NA	NA	TRBJ2-5	TGTGTCAGCAGCTTTGGACATGGGAGAGAGACCCAGTACTTC	CVSSFGHGRETQYF
TRBV2	few	TRBD2	TRBJ2-3	TGTGCCAGCAGTGAGGTTTGGCTAGCGGGAGACCGTCCAGATACGCAGTATTTT	CASSEVWLAGDRPDTQYF
TRBV20-1	few	TRBD1	TRBJ1-2	TGCAGTGCTTTAAAATCAACAGGGGACGCTGGCTACACCTTC	CSALKSTGDAGYTF
TRBV28	NA	TRBD1	TRBJ2-7	TGTGCCAGCACCCGGAGGGGGACAGGCCTCTACGAGCAGTACTTC	CASTRRGTGLYEQYF
TRBV6-2/TRBV6-3	NA	TRBD2	TRBJ2-3	TGTGCCAGCACCTTCACCGGGACTAATGCAGATACGCAGTATTTT	CASTFTGTNADTQYF
TRBV6-1	NA	NA	TRBJ1-2	TGTGCCAGCAGTGAAGGAAAGAGCGGTGGCTACACCTTC	CASSEGKSGGYTF
TRBV5-1	NA	NA	TRBJ1-6	TGCGCCAGCAGCTCGACGGGCACCTATAATTCACCCCTCCACTTT	CASSSTGTYNSPLHF
TRBV14	NA	TRBD1	TRBJ2-1	TGTGCCAGCAGCCAAGACATGAGACAGGGTTATGAGCAGTTCTTC	CASSQDMRQGYEQFF
TRBV5-1	NA	NA	TRBJ1-2	TGCACCAGCAGCCCGTCCGAAGCTAACTATGGCTACACCTTC	CTSSPSEANYGYTF
TRBV28	many	NA	TRBJ2-7	TGTGCCAGCAGTTCCCCCGGGACCTCCTACGAGCAGTACTTC	CASSSPGTSYEQYF
TRBV28	many	NA	TRBJ2-1	TGTGCCAGCAGGCAAGGGTTCAGCAATGAGCAGTTCTTC	CASRQGFSNEQFF
TRBV28	NA	NA	TRBJ1-2	TGTGCCGGAGGGGCAGGGTCCTATGGCTACACCTTC	CAGGAGSYGYTF
TRBV19	NA	NA	TRBJ1-5	TGTGCCAGTAGTACGAGGATCAATCAGCCCCAGCATTTT	CASSTRINQPQHF
TRBV12-3/TRBV12-4	many	TRBD2	TRBJ2-5	TGTGCCAGCACCGGCTCCCTAGCGGGAGAGGAGACCCAGTACTTC	CASTGSLAGEETQYF